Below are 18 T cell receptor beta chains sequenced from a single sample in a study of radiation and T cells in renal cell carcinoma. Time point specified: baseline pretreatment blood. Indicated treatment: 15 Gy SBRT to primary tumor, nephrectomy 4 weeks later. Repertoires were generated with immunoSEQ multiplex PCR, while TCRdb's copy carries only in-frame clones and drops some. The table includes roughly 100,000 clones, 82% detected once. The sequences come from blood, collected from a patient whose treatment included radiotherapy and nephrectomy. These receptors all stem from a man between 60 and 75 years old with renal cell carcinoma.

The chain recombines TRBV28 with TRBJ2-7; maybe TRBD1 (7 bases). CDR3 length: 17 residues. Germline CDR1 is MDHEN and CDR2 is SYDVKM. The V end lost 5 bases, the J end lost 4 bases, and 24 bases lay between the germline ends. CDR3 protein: CASSPDRGRRGRYEQYF. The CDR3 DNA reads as TGTGCCAGCAGTCCCGACCGAGGTAGGAGGGGGCGGTACGAGCAGTACTTC.

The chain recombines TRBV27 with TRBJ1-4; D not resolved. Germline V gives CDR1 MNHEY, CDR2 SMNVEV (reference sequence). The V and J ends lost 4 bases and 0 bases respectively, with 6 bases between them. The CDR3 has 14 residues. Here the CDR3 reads CASSSLATNEKLFF. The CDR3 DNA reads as TGTGCCAGCAGTTCTCTCGCAACTAATGAAAAACTGTTTTTT.

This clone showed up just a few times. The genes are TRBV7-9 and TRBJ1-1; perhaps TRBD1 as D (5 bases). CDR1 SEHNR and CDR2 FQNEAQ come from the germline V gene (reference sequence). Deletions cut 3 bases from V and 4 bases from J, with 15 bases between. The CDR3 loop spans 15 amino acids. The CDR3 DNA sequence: TGTGCCAGCAGCTTCGTAAGGGGTGGAGGCACTGAAGCTTTCTTT. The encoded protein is CASSFVRGGGTEAFF.

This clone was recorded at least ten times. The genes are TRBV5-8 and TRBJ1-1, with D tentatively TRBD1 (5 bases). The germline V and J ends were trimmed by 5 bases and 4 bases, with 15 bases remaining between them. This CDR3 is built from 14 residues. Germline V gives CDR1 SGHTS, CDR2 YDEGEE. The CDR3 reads CASSFEKGSTEAFF. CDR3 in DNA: TGTGCCAGCAGTTTTGAGAAGGGGAGCACTGAAGCTTTCTTT.

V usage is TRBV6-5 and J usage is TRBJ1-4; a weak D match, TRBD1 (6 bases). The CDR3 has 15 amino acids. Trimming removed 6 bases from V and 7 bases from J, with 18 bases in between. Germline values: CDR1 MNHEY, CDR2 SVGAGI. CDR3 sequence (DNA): TGTGCCAGCAGAGGAATCGGGGGGGCGGGTGAAAAACTGTTTTTT. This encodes CASRGIGGAGEKLFF.

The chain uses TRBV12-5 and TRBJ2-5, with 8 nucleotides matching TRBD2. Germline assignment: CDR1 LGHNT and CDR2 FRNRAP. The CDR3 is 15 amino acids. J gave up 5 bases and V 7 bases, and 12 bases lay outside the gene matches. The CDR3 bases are TGTGCTAGTGCTGGTCCGGGACTAGGCCAGGAGACCCAGTACTTC. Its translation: CASAGPGLGQETQYF. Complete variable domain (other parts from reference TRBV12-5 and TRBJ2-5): DARVTQTPRHKVTEMGQEVTMRCQPILGHNTVFWYRQTMMQGLELLAYFRNRAPLDDSGMPKDRFSAEMPDATLATLKIQPSEPRDSAVYFCASAGPGLGQETQYFGPGTRLLVL.

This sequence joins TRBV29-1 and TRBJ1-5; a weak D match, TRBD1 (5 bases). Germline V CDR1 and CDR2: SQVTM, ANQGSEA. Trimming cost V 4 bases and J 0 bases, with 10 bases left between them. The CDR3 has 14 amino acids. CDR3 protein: CSVVTGTSNQPQHF. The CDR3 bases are TGCAGCGTTGTTACGGGGACTAGCAATCAGCCCCAGCATTTT.

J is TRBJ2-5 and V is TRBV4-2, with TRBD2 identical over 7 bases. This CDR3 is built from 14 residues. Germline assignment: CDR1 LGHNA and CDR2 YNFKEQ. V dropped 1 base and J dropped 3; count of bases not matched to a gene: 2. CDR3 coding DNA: TGTGCCAGCAGCCAAGGGACTAGGAAAGAGACCCAGTACTTC. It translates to CASSQGTRKETQYF.

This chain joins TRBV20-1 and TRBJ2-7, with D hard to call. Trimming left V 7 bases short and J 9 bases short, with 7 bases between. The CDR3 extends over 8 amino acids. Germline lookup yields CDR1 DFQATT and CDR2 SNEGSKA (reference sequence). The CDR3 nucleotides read TGCAGTGTCGCCCCGCAGTACTTC. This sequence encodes CSVAPQYF.

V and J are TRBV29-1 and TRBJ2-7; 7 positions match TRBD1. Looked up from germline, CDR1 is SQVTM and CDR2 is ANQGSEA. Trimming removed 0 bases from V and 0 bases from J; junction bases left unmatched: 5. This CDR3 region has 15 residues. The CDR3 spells CSVEEQGSISYEQYF. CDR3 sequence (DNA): TGCAGCGTTGAAGAACAGGGGTCGATCTCCTACGAGCAGTACTTC.

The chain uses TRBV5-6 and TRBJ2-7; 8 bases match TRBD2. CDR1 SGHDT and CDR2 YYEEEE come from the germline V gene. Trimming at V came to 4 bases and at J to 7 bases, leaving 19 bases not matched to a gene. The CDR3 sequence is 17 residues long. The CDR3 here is CASSVLWPGLVPWEQYF. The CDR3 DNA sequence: TGTGCCAGCAGCGTCCTCTGGCCGGGACTAGTTCCTTGGGAGCAGTACTTC.

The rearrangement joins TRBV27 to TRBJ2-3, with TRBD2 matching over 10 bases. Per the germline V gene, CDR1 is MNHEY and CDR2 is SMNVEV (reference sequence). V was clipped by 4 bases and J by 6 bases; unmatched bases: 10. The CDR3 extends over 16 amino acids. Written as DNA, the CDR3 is TGTGCCAGCAGTTCTGGGGCTAGCGGGAGTCCGGATACGCAGTATTTT. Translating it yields CASSSGASGSPDTQYF.

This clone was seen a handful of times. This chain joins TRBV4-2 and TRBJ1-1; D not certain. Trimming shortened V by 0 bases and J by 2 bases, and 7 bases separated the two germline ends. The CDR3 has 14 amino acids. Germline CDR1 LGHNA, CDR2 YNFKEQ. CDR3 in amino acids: CASSQDRSNTEAFF. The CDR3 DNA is TGTGCCAGCAGCCAAGATCGGAGCAACACTGAAGCTTTCTTT.

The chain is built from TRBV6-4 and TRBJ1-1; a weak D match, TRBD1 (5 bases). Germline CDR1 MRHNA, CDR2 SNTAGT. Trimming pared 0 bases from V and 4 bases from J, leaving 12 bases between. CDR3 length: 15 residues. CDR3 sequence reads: CASSDSAGRATEAFF. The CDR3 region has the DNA TGTGCCAGCAGTGACTCGGCAGGGAGGGCCACTGAAGCTTTCTTT.

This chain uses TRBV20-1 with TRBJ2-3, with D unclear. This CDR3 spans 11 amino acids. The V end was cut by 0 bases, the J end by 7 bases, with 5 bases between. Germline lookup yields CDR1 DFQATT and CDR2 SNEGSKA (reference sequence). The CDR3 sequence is CSARDSYTQYF. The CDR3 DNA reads TGCAGTGCTAGAGATAGTTATACGCAGTATTTT.

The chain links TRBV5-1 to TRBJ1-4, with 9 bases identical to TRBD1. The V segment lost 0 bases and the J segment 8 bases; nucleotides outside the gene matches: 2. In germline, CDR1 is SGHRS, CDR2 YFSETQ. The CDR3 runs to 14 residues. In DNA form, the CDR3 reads TGCGCCAGCAGCTTGGGACAGGGGGACGAAAAACTGTTTTTT. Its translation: CASSLGQGDEKLFF.

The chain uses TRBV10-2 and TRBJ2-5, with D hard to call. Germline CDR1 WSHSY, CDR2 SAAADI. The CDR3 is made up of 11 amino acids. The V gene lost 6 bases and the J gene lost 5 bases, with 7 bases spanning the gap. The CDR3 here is CASRVGETQYF. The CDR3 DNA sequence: TGCGCCAGCAGGGTTGGTGAGACCCAGTACTTC.

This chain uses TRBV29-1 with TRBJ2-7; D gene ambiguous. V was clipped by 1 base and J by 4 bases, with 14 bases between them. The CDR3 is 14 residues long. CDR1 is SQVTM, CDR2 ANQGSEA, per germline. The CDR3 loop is CSVEGEISPYEQYF. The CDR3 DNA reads TGCAGCGTTGAAGGTGAAATTAGCCCGTACGAGCAGTACTTC.